Sequencing of this T cell receptor (beta chain) was carried out in a study of blood T cell repertoires in COVID-19. Assay used: immunoSEQ multiplex PCR; TCRdb lists only in-frame clones, some missing. The profile covers approximately 330,000 clones, with 70% to 90% appearing a single time and under 5% taken by the ten largest. The ends lost 1 base at V and 7 bases at J; junction bases unmatched: 5. Per the germline V gene, CDR1 is LGHDT and CDR2 is YNNKEL (reference sequence). This CDR3 contains 15 residues. The source material was peripheral blood. The chain links TRBV3-1 (or the pseudogene TRBV3-2) to TRBJ1-2, with 11 bases fitting TRBD1. The receptor was isolated from a woman in her 50s with active or convalescent COVID-19. The chain's CDR3 is CASSQVGTGGFGYTF. The CDR3 DNA reads as TGTGCCAGCAGCCAAGTAGGGACAGGGGGATTTGGCTACACCTTC.